One sample yielded the 10 T cell receptor beta chains listed below, sequenced in a study of blood T cell repertoires in COVID-19. Sequencing was performed with immunoSEQ multiplex PCR; in TCRdb, only in-frame clones are kept and a portion is missing. The top ten clones hold 6.5% of a sample with 360,000 or so clones, nearly 90% of them seen once. Sequencing input: peripheral blood. Receptors were obtained from a man aged 18 to 35 with active or convalescent COVID-19.

V and J are TRBV20-1 and TRBJ2-3, with D maybe TRBD1 (6 bases). V shed 3 bases and J shed 3 bases, with 19 bases lying between them. The CDR3 length is 16 residues. The germline V gene has CDR1 DFQATT and CDR2 SNEGSKA (reference sequence). In nucleotides, the CDR3 is TGCAGTGCTAGTAGGGGGTCCTTGGGCAAAACAGATACGCAGTATTTT. Translating gives CSASRGSLGKTDTQYF.

The rearrangement joins TRBV18 to TRBJ1-5, with D possibly TRBD1 on 6 matching bases. Trimming left V 4 bases short and J 7 bases short, with 17 bases between. The CDR3 spans 15 residues. Germline V CDR1 and CDR2: KGHSH, LQKENI. The CDR3 is CASSQQGFFSQPQHF. Here the CDR3 DNA reads TGTGCCAGCTCACAACAGGGATTTTTTTCCCAGCCCCAGCATTTT. The entire variable domain, with the rest obtained from reference TRBV18 and TRBJ1-5, is as follows: NAGVMQNPRHLVRRRGQEARLRCSPMKGHSHVYWYRQLPEEGLKFMVYLQKENIIDESGMPKERFSAEFPKEGPSILRIQQVVRGDSAAYFCASSQQGFFSQPQHFGDGTRLSIL.

The CDR3: CASTPPAAHNEQFF. For the CDR3, the DNA is TGTGCCAGCACCCCGCCGGCGGCTCACAATGAGCAGTTCTTC. The chain uses TRBV11-2 and TRBJ2-1; D unclear. Germline V CDR1 and CDR2: SGHAT, FQNNGV. Deletions cut 7 bases from V and 5 bases from J, with 15 bases between. The CDR3 runs 14 residues.

This sequence joins TRBV7-9 and TRBJ1-2; 10 bases align to TRBD1. The V segment lost 5 bases and the J segment 8 bases; nucleotides outside the gene matches: 8. This CDR3 is 14 amino acids long. CDR1 and CDR2 from the germline V gene are SEHNR and FQNEAQ (reference sequence). CDR3 sequence reads: CASSPGQGGRGYTF. CDR3 nucleotide sequence: TGTGCCAGCAGCCCCGGACAGGGGGGTAGGGGCTACACCTTC.

This rearrangement joins TRBV27 to TRBJ2-1, with 11 bases fitting TRBD2. This CDR3 has 13 amino acids. Germline lookup yields CDR1 MNHEY and CDR2 SMNVEV (reference sequence). Trimming removed 8 bases from V and 7 bases from J; junction bases left unmatched: 4. The CDR3 DNA sequence: TGTGCCAGCGAGCTAGCGGGGGGTAATGAGCAGTTCTTC. Translation: CASELAGGNEQFF.

The chain has TRBV7-2 and TRBJ1-5; TRBD1 is a possible D gene (5 bases). Germline V CDR1 and CDR2: SGHTA, FQGNSA. The CDR3 covers 16 residues. Trimming removed 1 base at V and 7 bases at J, with 17 bases between. For the CDR3, the DNA is TGTGCCAGCAGCTTAGTAAACCCAGGGTCCGGACAGCCCCAGCATTTT. Its protein product is CASSLVNPGSGQPQHF.

This chain joins TRBV15 and TRBJ1-1, with D tentatively TRBD1 (6 bases). From germline, CDR1 is LNHNV and CDR2 YYDKDF (reference sequence). This CDR3 spans 14 amino acids. V lost 3 bases and J lost 5, with 13 bases in between. CDR3 coding DNA: TGTGCCACCAGCAGGAGCCAGGGGAAGACTGAAGCTTTCTTT. It codes for CATSRSQGKTEAFF.

This clone was detected a few times. The chain joins TRBV6-4 to TRBJ2-3; 9 positions agree with TRBD2. This CDR3 is built from 15 residues. Germline loops: CDR1 MRHNA, CDR2 SNTAGT. J gave up 2 bases and V 5 bases, and 5 bases lay outside the gene matches. The CDR3 sequence is CASSRSSGDTDTQYF. The CDR3 DNA is TGTGCCAGCAGTCGGTCTAGCGGGGACACAGATACGCAGTATTTT.

The chain recombines TRBV23-1 with TRBJ2-1, with TRBD1 matching 7 bases. TRBV23-1 is treated as an ORF (open reading frame) with a function not yet certain. V lost 6 bases to trimming and J lost 8 bases; unmatched junction nucleotides: 22. The CDR3 covers 18 residues. CDR3 DNA sequence: TGCGCCAGCAGCACACAGGGTCGGACGCAGGGGGTGGTGGATGAGCAGTTCTTC. Its protein is CASSTQGRTQGVVDEQFF.

This chain uses TRBV4-2 with TRBJ2-5; 11 nucleotides align to TRBD2. The CDR3 spans 15 residues. The V gene's germline CDR1 is LGHNA and CDR2 YNFKEQ. The J segment lost 2 bases and the V segment lost 1 base, leaving 0 bases of the junction unmatched. The CDR3 nucleotides read TGTGCCAGCAGCCAAGGGACTAGCGGGCAAGAGACCCAGTACTTC. It codes for CASSQGTSGQETQYF.